The 15 T cell receptor beta chains below were found in one sample sequenced in a study of blood T cell repertoires in COVID-19. Clones were read by immunoSEQ multiplex PCR, and TCRdb kept only the in-frame ones, dropping some. The sample gives about 270,000 clones, roughly 80% of which show up once; over 8.5% is in the top ten. The material sequenced was peripheral blood. These receptors originate from a woman in her fifties or sixties who had recovered from COVID-19.

The V gene is TRBV29-1, the J gene TRBJ2-3, with 7 bases that match TRBD2. The CDR3 loop spans 15 amino acids. V lost 4 bases and J lost 4; bases outside the gene matches: 11. Germline loops: CDR1 SQVTM, CDR2 ANQGSEA. CDR3 in DNA: TGCAGCGTTGTTCGGCGGGGGAGAGGCTCAGATACGCAGTATTTT. Protein: CSVVRRGRGSDTQYF.

The rearrangement uses TRBV19 and TRBJ2-1, with 9 bases matching TRBD2. V gave up 6 bases and J gave up 3 bases; unmatched junction bases: 3. Germline V gene data show CDR1 as LNHDA and CDR2 as SQIVND (reference sequence). The CDR3 has 14 residues. CDR3 in amino acids: CASSRLADYNEQFF. CDR3 bases: TGTGCCAGTAGCCGACTAGCGGACTACAATGAGCAGTTCTTC. Drawing the rest from reference TRBV19 and TRBJ2-1, the complete variable domain is DGGITQSPKYLFRKEGQNVTLSCEQNLNHDAMYWYRQDPGQGLRLIYYSQIVNDFQKGDIAEGYSVSREKKESFPLTVTSAQKNPTAFYLCASSRLADYNEQFFGPGTRLTVL.

The V gene is TRBV10-3, the J gene TRBJ1-2; 7 bases are a match to TRBD1. V was clipped by 4 bases and J by 1 base; unmatched bases: 6. This CDR3 is 15 amino acids long. Germline V gene lookup returns CDR1 ENHRY and CDR2 SYGVKD. The CDR3 DNA reads as TGTGCCATCAGTGCGGAGACAGGGATTAACTATGGCTACACCTTC. It is translated as CAISAETGINYGYTF.

This sequence joins TRBV19 and TRBJ2-5, with TRBD2 matching 9 bases. J was trimmed by 2 bases and V by 3 bases; bases with no gene match: 7. The CDR3 covers 16 residues. In germline, CDR1 is LNHDA, CDR2 SQIVND (reference sequence). CDR3: CASSMGASGGQETQYF. CDR3 sequence (DNA): TGTGCCAGTAGTATGGGTGCCAGCGGGGGGCAAGAGACCCAGTACTTC.

The gene calls are TRBV10-3 and TRBJ2-1; D not resolved. Per the germline V gene, CDR1 is ENHRY and CDR2 is SYGVKD. The V end was cut by 4 bases, the J end by 7 bases, with 8 bases between. This CDR3 is 12 amino acids long. As DNA, the CDR3 is TGTGCCATCAGTGGAGTCGGGAATGAGCAGTTCTTC. Residues: CAISGVGNEQFF.

This sequence joins TRBV7-8 and TRBJ1-1; D perhaps matches TRBD1 (5 bases). Per the germline V gene, CDR1 is SGHVS and CDR2 is FQNEAQ. Deletions cut 5 bases from V and 4 bases from J, with 11 bases between. The CDR3 is 13 amino acids. The CDR3 reads CASSIRGSTEAFF. The CDR3, as DNA: TGTGCCAGCAGCATTAGGGGTTCCACTGAAGCTTTCTTT.

This sequence joins TRBV5-1 and TRBJ1-5; 12 bases fit TRBD1. The CDR3 has 16 residues. J lost 4 bases, V lost 3 bases, and 5 bases had no gene match. In germline, CDR1 is SGHRS, CDR2 YFSETQ. CDR3 protein: CASSSGTGGPNQPQHF. CDR3 in DNA: TGCGCCAGCAGCTCTGGGACAGGGGGCCCAAATCAGCCCCAGCATTTT.

CDR3 residues: CASSEQGRQETQYF. The CDR3 bases are TGTGCCAGCAGTGAACAGGGGCGCCAAGAGACCCAGTACTTC. The rearrangement links TRBV2 to TRBJ2-5, with D possibly TRBD1 on 6 matching bases. V gave up 2 bases and J gave up 1 base, with 8 bases separating them. Germline CDR1 is SNHLY and CDR2 is FYNNEI. The CDR3 is 14 residues long.

The rearrangement links TRBV5-4 to TRBJ2-1, with unresolved D. Trimming removed 0 bases from V and 4 bases from J, with 5 bases in between. This CDR3 spans 13 amino acids. Germline values: CDR1 SGHNT, CDR2 YYREEE (reference sequence). The chain's CDR3 is CASSLGQYNEQFF. CDR3 bases: TGTGCCAGCAGCTTGGGGCAGTACAATGAGCAGTTCTTC.

V usage is TRBV7-8 and J usage is TRBJ2-5; D is possibly TRBD1 (5 bases). V was clipped by 3 bases and J by 2 bases, with 13 bases between them. The CDR3 length is 15 residues. Germline V CDR1 and CDR2: SGHVS, FQNEAQ. This CDR3 reads CASSFQGGLQETQYF. CDR3 nucleotide sequence: TGTGCCAGCAGCTTTCAGGGTGGGCTTCAAGAGACCCAGTACTTC.

With regard to this clone: A single base separates this from a much larger clone, so it may be a read error. V is TRBV7-2 and J is TRBJ2-1; 11 bases line up with TRBD1. This CDR3 has 15 residues. From germline, CDR1 is SGHTA and CDR2 FQGNSA. The CDR3 spells CASSLGQGGYNGQFF. CDR3 DNA sequence: TGTGCCAGCAGCTTGGGACAGGGGGGCTACAATGGGCAGTTCTTC.

The chain couples TRBV2 to TRBJ2-2, with 9 bases lining up with TRBD1. Germline trimming cut 7 bases from V and 4 bases from J; bases unmatched to any gene: 4. Germline CDR1 reads SNHLY; CDR2 reads FYNNEI. This CDR3 region has 14 residues. The CDR3 protein is CASKGQGPTGELFF. The CDR3 DNA sequence: TGTGCCAGCAAAGGACAGGGGCCCACCGGGGAGCTGTTTTTT.

The J gene is TRBJ1-2, the V gene TRBV5-4; weak D call: TRBD1 (6 bases). Trimming took off 4 bases at V and 1 base at J, with 17 bases between the two ends. CDR1 is SGHNT and CDR2 is YYREEE in the germline V gene (reference sequence). The CDR3 sequence is 16 residues long. The CDR3, as DNA: TGTGCCAGCAGCCTGACAGGACGCACCGTTAACTATGGCTACACCTTC. It codes for CASSLTGRTVNYGYTF.

The CDR3 nucleotides read TGTGCCATCACCCGACAGGGTGGAGCTGAGCAGTTCTTC. Protein product: CAITRQGGAEQFF. This chain joins TRBV10-3 and TRBJ2-1; 7 bases fit TRBD1. CDR3 length: 13 amino acids. CDR1 and CDR2 from the germline V gene are ENHRY and SYGVKD. Germline trimming cut 7 bases from V and 9 bases from J; bases unmatched to any gene: 9.

On this clone: In the same sample, other DNA sequences code for this CDR3. The rearrangement joins TRBV9 to TRBJ2-1; perhaps TRBD2 as D (6 bases). The CDR3 is 15 amino acids. Trimming removed 4 bases at V and 0 bases at J, with 11 bases between. Per the germline V gene, CDR1 is SGDLS and CDR2 is YYNGEE. Here the CDR3 reads CASSFGGASYNEQFF. CDR3 sequence (DNA): TGTGCCAGCAGCTTCGGAGGGGCCTCCTACAATGAGCAGTTCTTC.